Listed here are 9 T cell receptor beta chains from one sample, sequenced in a study of shared clonotypes between healthy human individuals (TCRdb year 2020). The library was made by the immunoSEQ multiplex PCR assay. As stored in TCRdb, this immuneACCESS dataset retains in-frame rearrangements with V and J assigned. A fraction of the clones does not appear; measured against another copy, unresolved V genes explain less than half of the discrepancy, and the remainder lacks a known reason. This sample has about 380,000 clones in its table, and around 96% of those were observed once. The top ten hold about 0.34% of the sample. The source material was memory CD8+ T cells sorted from blood. The cell subset or site label, read with the paper, signifies: CD45RO+ cells pooled with CCR7-negative TemRA cells. The receptors derive from a man aged 25-45 years in good health.

In its sample, this clone was seen once. V usage is TRBV4-1 and J usage is TRBJ1-1; D is possibly TRBD1 (5 bases). Germline CDR1 is MGHRA and CDR2 is YSYEKL. This CDR3 contains 17 residues. V lost 0 bases, J lost 4 bases, and 18 bases lay in between. The CDR3 DNA follows: TGCGCCAGCAGCCAAGATATTTATAAGGGGCGAGGCACTGAAGCTTTCTTT. Encoded protein: CASSQDIYKGRGTEAFF.

The chain uses TRBV28 and TRBJ1-2; D is unresolved. This CDR3 is built from 14 residues. V shed 10 bases and J shed 2 bases, with 17 bases lying between them. The germline gives CDR1 MDHEN, CDR2 SYDVKM. CDR3 bases: TGTGCCACCCAAAGATTTCCGACCAACTATGGCTACACCTTC. This encodes CATQRFPTNYGYTF.

The chain employs TRBV28 and TRBJ2-1; D remains ambiguous. Germline V CDR1 and CDR2: MDHEN, SYDVKM. The CDR3 spans 12 residues. V was shortened by 11 bases and J by 0 bases, with 8 bases between the two germline ends. The CDR3 sequence is CAAQYSYNEQFF. The CDR3, as DNA: TGTGCCGCGCAGTACTCCTACAATGAGCAGTTCTTC. The entire variable domain, with the rest obtained from reference TRBV28 and TRBJ2-1, is as follows: DVKVTQSSRYLVKRTGEKVFLECVQDMDHENMFWYRQDPGLGLRLIYFSYDVKMKEKGDIPEGYSVSREKKERFSLILESASTNQTSMYLCAAQYSYNEQFFGPGTRLTVL.

The V call is TRBV2, the J call TRBJ1-1; TRBD1 matches at 7 bases. Trimming took 7 bases from V and 5 from J; bases not matched to a gene: 4. This CDR3 region has 12 residues. The germline V gene encodes CDR1 SNHLY and CDR2 FYNNEI. The CDR3 sequence is CASIKGATEAFF. CDR3 in DNA: TGTGCCAGCATCAAGGGGGCGACTGAAGCTTTCTTT.

The J gene is TRBJ2-2, the V gene TRBV10-2; D gene ambiguous. The V and J ends lost 3 bases and 4 bases respectively, with 0 bases between them. CDR3 length: 11 residues. Germline assignment: CDR1 WSHSY and CDR2 SAAADI. CDR3 protein: CASSDTGELFF. The CDR3 DNA is TGCGCCAGCAGTGACACCGGGGAGCTGTTTTTT.

This clone occurred once. Here the CDR3 DNA reads TGTGCCAGCATGGGTAGCGGGAGAGGTCTGGGGAAACCTCAGGGGTTCTTC. Its translation is CASMGSGRGLGKPQGFF. This chain uses TRBV28 with TRBJ2-1; TRBD2 aligns across 9 bases. The CDR3 has 17 residues. Germline V CDR1 and CDR2: MDHEN, SYDVKM. Trimming cost V 7 bases and J 15 bases; bases outside gene matches: 25.

This chain links TRBV10-3 with TRBJ2-7; D is uncertain. The V end lost 0 bases, the J end lost 2 bases, and 2 bases lay between the germline ends. The CDR3 length is 12 residues. The germline gives CDR1 ENHRY, CDR2 SYGVKD. The CDR3 nucleotides are TGTGCCATCAGTGAGTCGCCCTACGAGCAGTACTTC. This encodes CAISESPYEQYF.

This chain links TRBV2 with TRBJ1-1; D is unresolved. The CDR3 is 13 residues long. V was trimmed by 3 bases and J by 0 bases, leaving 5 bases between them. Germline lookup yields CDR1 SNHLY and CDR2 FYNNEI. Written as DNA, the CDR3 is TGTGCCAGCAGTGACAACATGAACACTGAAGCTTTCTTT. Translation: CASSDNMNTEAFF.

This chain links TRBV7-9 with TRBJ2-6; D uncertain. V shed 5 bases and J shed 4 bases, with 15 bases lying between them. This CDR3 comprises 16 residues. Germline assignment: CDR1 SEHNR and CDR2 FQNEAQ (reference sequence). The CDR3 DNA is TGTGCCAGCAGCCGCGAGGTAGGATCCGGGGCCAACGTCCTGACTTTC. Its translation is CASSREVGSGANVLTF.